This entry is about one T cell receptor (beta chain). This entry belongs to a study of shared clonotypes between healthy human individuals. The protocol was immunoSEQ multiplex PCR, while the TCRdb copy is restricted to in-frame clones and leaves out a portion. The data show 2 million to 2.5 million clones, approximately 95% seen once. CDR1 and CDR2 from the germline V gene are SGHTS and YDEGEE. V lost 0 bases and J 6 bases, leaving 9 bases between the germline ends. There are 14 residues in the CDR3. Sequenced input: naive CD4+ T cells sorted from blood. Sample subset: CD45RA+ positively selected. This chain joins TRBV5-8 and TRBJ2-2, with TRBD1 as a possible D gene (5 bases). This TCR derives from a man between 18 and 29 years old in good health. This CDR3 reads CASSLDRRAGELFF. DNA of the CDR3: TGTGCCAGCAGCTTGGACAGGCGAGCCGGGGAGCTGTTTTTT.